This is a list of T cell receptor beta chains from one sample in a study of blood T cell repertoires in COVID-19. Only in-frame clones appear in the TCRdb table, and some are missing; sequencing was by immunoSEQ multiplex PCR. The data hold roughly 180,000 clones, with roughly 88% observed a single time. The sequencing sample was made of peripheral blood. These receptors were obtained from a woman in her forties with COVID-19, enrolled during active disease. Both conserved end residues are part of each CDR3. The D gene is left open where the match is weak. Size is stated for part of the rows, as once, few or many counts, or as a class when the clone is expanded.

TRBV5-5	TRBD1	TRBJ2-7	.	CASSSGTGNEQYF	TGTGCCAGCAGCTCGGGGACAGGGAACGAGCAGTACTTC
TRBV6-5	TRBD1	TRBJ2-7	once	CAIRGQGYEQYF	TGTGCCATTCGCGGACAGGGGTACGAGCAGTACTTC
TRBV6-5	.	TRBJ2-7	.	CASSYSTGGTYEQYF	TGTGCCAGCAGTTACTCGACAGGTGGTACCTACGAGCAGTACTTC
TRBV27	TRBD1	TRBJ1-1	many	CASSQGGEAFF	TGTGCCAGCAGTCAGGGGGGTGAAGCTTTCTTT
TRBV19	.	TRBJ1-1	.	CASSDRRREKAFF	TGTGCCAGTTCAGACAGACGCCGAGAAAAAGCTTTCTTT
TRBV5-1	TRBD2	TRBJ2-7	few	CASSLLAGEYEQYF	TGCGCCAGCAGCTTGTTAGCGGGAGAGTACGAGCAGTACTTC
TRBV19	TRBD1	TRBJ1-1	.	CASTSPTGSNTEAFF	TGTGCCAGTACTAGTCCGACAGGGTCGAACACTGAAGCTTTCTTT
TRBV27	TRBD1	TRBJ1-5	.	CASSPGTGNARNQPQHF	TGTGCCAGCAGTCCCGGGACAGGGAACGCCCGCAATCAGCCCCAGCATTTT
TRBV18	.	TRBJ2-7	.	CASSPSLGDYEQYF	TGTGCCAGCTCACCCTCCCTAGGTGACTACGAGCAGTACTTC
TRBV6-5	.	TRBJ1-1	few	CASSYSRGTEAFF	TGTGCCAGCAGTTATAGCAGGGGCACTGAAGCTTTCTTT
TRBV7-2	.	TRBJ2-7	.	CASSLNTAYEQYF	TGTGCCAGCAGCTTAAATACGGCCTACGAGCAGTACTTC
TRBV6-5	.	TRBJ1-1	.	CAVGPLNTEAFF	TGTGCAGTGGGGCCATTGAACACTGAAGCTTTCTTT
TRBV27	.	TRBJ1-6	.	CASSPWAGRYSPLHF	TGTGCCAGCAGCCCCTGGGCAGGGCGGTATTCACCCCTCCACTTT
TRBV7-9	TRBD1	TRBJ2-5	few	CATSHRGETQYF	TGTGCCACTTCACACAGGGGTGAGACCCAGTACTTC
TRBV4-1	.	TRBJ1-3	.	CASSQGGGGSGNTIYF	TGCGCCAGCAGCCAAGGGGGGGGTGGCTCTGGAAACACCATATATTTT
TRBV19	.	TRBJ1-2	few	CASRGGGYTF	TGTGCCAGTAGAGGGGGTGGCTACACCTTC
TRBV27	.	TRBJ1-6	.	CASSPSDGTYNSPLHF	TGTGCCAGCAGTCCCTCCGACGGGACCTATAATTCACCCCTCCACTTT
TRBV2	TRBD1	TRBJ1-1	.	CASIGRGTTEAFF	TGTGCCAGCATTGGCAGGGGGACCACTGAAGCTTTCTTT
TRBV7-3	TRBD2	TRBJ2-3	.	CASSQRASGKDTQYF	TGTGCCAGCAGCCAACGGGCTAGCGGGAAAGATACGCAGTATTTT
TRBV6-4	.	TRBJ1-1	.	CASRGTLNTEAFF	TGTGCCAGCAGGGGGACATTGAACACTGAAGCTTTCTTT
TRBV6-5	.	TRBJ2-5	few	CASSYSEGTQETQYF	TGTGCCAGCAGTTACTCGGAGGGGACCCAAGAGACCCAGTACTTC
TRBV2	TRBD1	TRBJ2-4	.	CASSGGGAAKNIQYF	TGTGCCAGCAGTGGAGGGGGCGCGGCCAAAAACATTCAGTACTTC
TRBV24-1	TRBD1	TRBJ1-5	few	CATSDPTRGDNQPQHF	TGTGCCACCAGTGACCCCACCAGGGGGGACAATCAGCCCCAGCATTTT
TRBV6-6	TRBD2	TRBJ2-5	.	CASSALGTSRETQYF	TGCGCCAGCAGTGCGCTTGGGACTAGTCGCGAGACCCAGTACTTC
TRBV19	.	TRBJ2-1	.	CASSNQGYNEQFF	TGTGCCAGTAGTAACCAGGGGTACAATGAGCAGTTCTTC
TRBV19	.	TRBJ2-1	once	CASAPLRDYNEQFF	TGTGCCAGTGCCCCTCTCCGGGACTACAATGAGCAGTTCTTC
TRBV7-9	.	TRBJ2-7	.	CASSLGGTSAYEQYF	TGTGCCAGCAGCTTAGGAGGGACAAGCGCCTACGAGCAGTACTTC
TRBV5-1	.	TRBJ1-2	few	CASSLEGEKGYTF	TGCGCCAGCAGCTTGGAGGGGGAAAAAGGCTACACCTTC